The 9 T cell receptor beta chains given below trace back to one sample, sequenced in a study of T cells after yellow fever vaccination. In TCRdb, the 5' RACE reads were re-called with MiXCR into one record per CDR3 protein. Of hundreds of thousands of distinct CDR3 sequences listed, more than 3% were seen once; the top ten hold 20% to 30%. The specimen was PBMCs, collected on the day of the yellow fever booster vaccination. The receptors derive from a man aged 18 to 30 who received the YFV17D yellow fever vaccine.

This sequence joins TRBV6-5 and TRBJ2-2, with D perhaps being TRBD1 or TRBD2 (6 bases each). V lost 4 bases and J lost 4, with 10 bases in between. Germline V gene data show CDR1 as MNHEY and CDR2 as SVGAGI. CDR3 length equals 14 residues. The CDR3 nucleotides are TGTGCCAGCAGTTGGGGGGCGGTCACCGGGGAGCTGTTTTTT. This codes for CASSWGAVTGELFF.

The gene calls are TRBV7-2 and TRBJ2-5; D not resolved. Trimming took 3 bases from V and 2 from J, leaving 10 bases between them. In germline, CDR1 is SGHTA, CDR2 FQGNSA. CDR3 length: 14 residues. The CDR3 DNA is TGTGCCAGCAGCTTCTGGGTCGGGCAAGAGACCCAGTACTTC. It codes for CASSFWVGQETQYF.

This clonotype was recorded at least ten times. DNA of the CDR3: TGCAGTGCTAGCTCCGCCGGGCCAGGGAGCCAAGAGACCCAGTACTTC. Translation gives CSASSAGPGSQETQYF. V gene TRBV20-1 combines with J gene TRBJ2-5, with D tentatively TRBD1 or TRBD2 (5 bases each). The ends were cut back, 3 bases at V and 1 base at J, with 18 bases in the middle. Germline CDR1 is DFQATT and CDR2 is SNEGSKA (reference sequence). The CDR3 is 16 residues long.

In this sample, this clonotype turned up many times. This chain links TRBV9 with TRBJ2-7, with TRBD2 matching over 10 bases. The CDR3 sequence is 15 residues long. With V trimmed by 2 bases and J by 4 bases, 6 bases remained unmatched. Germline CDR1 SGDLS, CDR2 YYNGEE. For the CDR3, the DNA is TGTGCCAGCAGCGTTACTAGCGGGGACGATTACGAGCAGTACTTC. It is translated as CASSVTSGDDYEQYF.

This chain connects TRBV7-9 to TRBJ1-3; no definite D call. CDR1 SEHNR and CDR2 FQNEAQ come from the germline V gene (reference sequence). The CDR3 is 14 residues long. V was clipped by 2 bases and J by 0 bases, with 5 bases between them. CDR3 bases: TGTGCCAGCAGCTTATCCACCTCTGGAAACACCATATATTTT. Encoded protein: CASSLSTSGNTIYF.

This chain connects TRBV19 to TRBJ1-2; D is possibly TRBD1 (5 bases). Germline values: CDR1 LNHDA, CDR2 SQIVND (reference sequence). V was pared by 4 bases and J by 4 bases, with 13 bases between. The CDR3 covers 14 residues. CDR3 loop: CASSTTGPFYGYTF. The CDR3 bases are TGTGCCAGTAGTACAACAGGACCGTTCTATGGCTACACCTTC. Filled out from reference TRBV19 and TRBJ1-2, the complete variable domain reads DGGITQSPKYLFRKEGQNVTLSCEQNLNHDAMYWYRQDPGQGLRLIYYSQIVNDFQKGDIAEGYSVSREKKESFPLTVTSAQKNPTAFYLCASSTTGPFYGYTFGSGTRLTVV.

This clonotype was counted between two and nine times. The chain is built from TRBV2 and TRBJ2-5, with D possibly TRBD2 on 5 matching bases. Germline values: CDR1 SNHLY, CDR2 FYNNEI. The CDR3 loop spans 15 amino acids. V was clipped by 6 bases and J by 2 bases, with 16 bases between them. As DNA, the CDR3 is TGTGCCAGCAGACCTCACCGGGAAAAACAAGAGACCCAGTACTTC. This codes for CASRPHREKQETQYF.

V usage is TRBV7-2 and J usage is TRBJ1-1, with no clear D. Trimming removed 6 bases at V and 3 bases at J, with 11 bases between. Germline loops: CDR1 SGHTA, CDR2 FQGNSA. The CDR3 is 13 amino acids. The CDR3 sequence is CASRLTVDTEAFF. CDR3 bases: TGTGCCAGCAGGCTCACAGTCGACACTGAAGCTTTCTTT.

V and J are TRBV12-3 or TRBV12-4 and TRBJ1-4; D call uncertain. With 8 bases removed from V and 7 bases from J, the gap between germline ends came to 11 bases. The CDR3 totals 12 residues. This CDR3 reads CASQGLREKLFF. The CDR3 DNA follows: TGTGCCAGCCAAGGACTTCGTGAAAAACTGTTTTTT.